The 23 T cell receptor beta chains presented below share a single source sample, sequenced in a study of blood T cell repertoires in COVID-19. The assay was immunoSEQ multiplex PCR, and TCRdb's table has in-frame clones only and misses some. The table includes about 130,000 clones, 60% to 80% detected once. Input material: peripheral blood. The receptor set was obtained from a man older than 75 with COVID-19, enrolled during active disease.

The rearrangement links TRBV27 to TRBJ2-1; 9 bases align to TRBD2. The CDR3 runs to 16 residues. Germline values: CDR1 MNHEY, CDR2 SMNVEV (reference sequence). The junction had 4 bases not matched to a gene; V was cut back by 0 bases and J by 4 bases. As DNA, the CDR3 is TGTGCCAGCAGTTTATCGGCGGGAGGGCAGTACAATGAGCAGTTCTTC. Amino acids: CASSLSAGGQYNEQFF.

A word on this clone: In the same sample, other DNA sequences code for this CDR3. The chain is built from TRBV29-1 and TRBJ1-1; D gene ambiguous. CDR3 size: 12 residues. The ends were cut back, 6 bases at V and 4 bases at J, with 12 bases in the middle. Germline values: CDR1 SQVTM, CDR2 ANQGSEA. Written as DNA, the CDR3 is TGCAGCGTCGCGGCGGGGAGCACTGAAGCTTTCTTT. Amino acids: CSVAAGSTEAFF.

V is TRBV27 and J is TRBJ1-1; 10 nucleotides line up with TRBD1. Germline V gene lookup returns CDR1 MNHEY and CDR2 SMNVEV (reference sequence). Unmatched junction bases numbered 7, after V lost 4 bases and J lost 5 bases. The CDR3 is made up of 15 amino acids. The CDR3 loop reads CASSWDRGRATEAFF. The CDR3 coding sequence is TGTGCCAGCAGTTGGGACAGGGGCCGAGCGACTGAAGCTTTCTTT.

This chain's CDR3 is CASSLRGSGKEKLFF. The CDR3 DNA is TGTGCCAGCAGCTTGCGGGGAAGCGGAAAGGAAAAACTGTTTTTT. The rearrangement uses TRBV5-4 and TRBJ1-4; D is unresolved. Trimming shortened V by 1 base and J by 8 bases, and 15 bases separated the two germline ends. The germline gives CDR1 SGHNT, CDR2 YYREEE (reference sequence). The CDR3 extends over 15 amino acids. Using reference TRBV5-4 and TRBJ1-4 for the parts outside the CDR3, the full variable domain is ETGVTQSPTHLIKTRGQQVTLRCSSQSGHNTVSWYQQALGQGPQFIFQYYREEENGRGNFPPRFSGLQFPNYSSELNVNALELDDSALYLCASSLRGSGKEKLFFGSGTQLSVL.

The CDR3 sequence: CSVEDRGGEGEQYF. CDR3 DNA sequence: TGCAGCGTTGAGGATCGGGGGGGCGAGGGCGAGCAGTACTTC. The rearrangement uses TRBV29-1 and TRBJ2-7; TRBD2 matches 8 bases. The germline V gene encodes CDR1 SQVTM and CDR2 ANQGSEA. There are 14 residues in the CDR3. Trimming removed 3 bases from V and 6 bases from J; junction bases left unmatched: 10.

Ten or more counts support this clone. The chain couples TRBV6-6 to TRBJ1-2; D uncertain. CDR3 length: 12 residues. From germline, CDR1 is MNHNY and CDR2 SVGAGI (reference sequence). The germline V and J ends were trimmed by 7 bases and 4 bases, with 10 bases remaining between them. The CDR3 sequence: CASTLPGYGYTF. In DNA form, the CDR3 reads TGTGCCAGCACCCTACCAGGCTATGGCTACACCTTC.

V usage is TRBV5-4 and J usage is TRBJ1-1; tentative D call: TRBD1 (6 bases). This CDR3 is built from 14 residues. Trimming removed 2 bases at V and 1 base at J, with 9 bases between. CDR1 is SGHNT and CDR2 is YYREEE in the germline V gene (reference sequence). CDR3 region: CASSFQGKNTEAFF. DNA of the CDR3: TGTGCCAGCAGCTTCCAGGGGAAGAACACTGAAGCTTTCTTT.

This sequence joins TRBV5-1 and TRBJ1-1; 9 bases line up with TRBD1. This CDR3 contains 14 residues. With 4 bases clipped from V and 11 bases from J, the junction kept 12 bases outside the gene matches. Germline-derived CDR1 and CDR2 are SGHRS and YFSETQ. The CDR3, as DNA: TGCGCCAGCAGCCTGGGACAGGGCAACTTCGGTGCTTTCTTT. Translation gives CASSLGQGNFGAFF.

V is TRBV3-1 (or the pseudogene TRBV3-2) and J is TRBJ1-2; D uncertain. The germline V gene encodes CDR1 LGHDT and CDR2 YNNKEL (reference sequence). Trimming cost V 1 base and J 4 bases, with 13 bases left between them. The length of the CDR3 is 15 residues. The CDR3 nucleotides read TGTGCCAGCAGCCAAGCTAACCTAGCCCTCTATGGCTACACCTTC. It yields the protein CASSQANLALYGYTF.

This chain links TRBV6-5 with TRBJ1-2; D is perhaps TRBD1 (5 bases). Trimming removed 7 bases at V and 8 bases at J, with 20 bases between. There are 14 residues in the CDR3. CDR1 is MNHEY and CDR2 is SVGAGI in the germline V gene. The CDR3 region is CASTQGAGPVGYTF. CDR3 nucleotides: TGTGCCAGCACCCAAGGGGCAGGGCCTGTAGGCTACACCTTC.

In the case of this clone: A much larger clone differs from this one at a single base, so this may be a read error. The chain recombines TRBV11-2 with TRBJ1-1; D is uncertain. CDR1 SGHAT and CDR2 FQNNGV come from the germline V gene. Trimming stripped 2 bases from V and 2 bases from J, with 6 bases between. There are 13 residues in the CDR3. CDR3 coding DNA: TGTGCCAGCAGCTTACAGGCTAACACTGAAGCTTTCTTT. This translates into CASSLQANTEAFF. Supplemented by reference TRBV11-2 and TRBJ1-1, the full variable domain reads EAGVAQSPRYKIIEKRQSVAFWCNPISGHATLYWYQQILGQGPKLLIQFQNNGVVDDSQLPKDRFSAERLKGVDSTLKIQPAKLEDSAVYLCASSLQANTEAFFGQGTRLTVV.

The rearrangement uses TRBV6-5 and TRBJ2-7; 11 bases are a match to TRBD1. V shed 6 bases, J shed 3 bases, and the junction held 7 bases outside the gene matches. Germline V gives CDR1 MNHEY, CDR2 SVGAGI. The CDR3 sequence is 15 residues long. The CDR3 DNA reads as TGTGCCAGCAGGAGGGTCGGGACAGGGGGCTACGAGCAGTACTTC. Its translation is CASRRVGTGGYEQYF.

This rearrangement joins TRBV6-5 to TRBJ2-3, with D possibly matching TRBD1 (5 bases). The CDR3 extends over 15 amino acids. The germline V gene encodes CDR1 MNHEY and CDR2 SVGAGI. The V end lost 1 base, the J end lost 0 bases, and 8 bases lay between the germline ends. The CDR3 DNA is TGTGCCAGCAGTTACTACCAGGGTAGCACAGATACGCAGTATTTT. Residues: CASSYYQGSTDTQYF.

This chain joins TRBV7-9 and TRBJ2-7, with D possibly TRBD1 on 5 matching bases. This CDR3 spans 15 amino acids. With 3 bases removed from V and 3 bases from J, the gap between germline ends came to 15 bases. The germline V gene has CDR1 SEHNR and CDR2 FQNEAQ (reference sequence). The CDR3 sequence is CASSFSTGKDYEQYF. The CDR3 DNA reads TGTGCCAGCAGCTTTTCCACAGGCAAAGACTACGAGCAGTACTTC.

This clone was seen only a few times. This sequence joins TRBV5-4 and TRBJ2-7; 11 nucleotides agree with TRBD2. With V trimmed by 4 bases and J by 3 bases, 6 bases remained unmatched. Germline loops: CDR1 SGHNT, CDR2 YYREEE (reference sequence). This CDR3 contains 15 residues. The CDR3 nucleotides are TGTGCCAGCAGCGCCGGACTAGCGGGCTTCTACGAGCAGTACTTC. Its protein product is CASSAGLAGFYEQYF. Full variable domain (outside the CDR3, taken from reference TRBV5-4 and TRBJ2-7): ETGVTQSPTHLIKTRGQQVTLRCSSQSGHNTVSWYQQALGQGPQFIFQYYREEENGRGNFPPRFSGLQFPNYSSELNVNALELDDSALYLCASSAGLAGFYEQYFGPGTRLTVT.

The CDR3 sequence: CASSPLLSSGSWNEQFF. CDR3 in DNA: TGTGCCAGTAGTCCACTCCTTTCCAGCGGGAGTTGGAATGAGCAGTTCTTC. The J gene is TRBJ2-1, the V gene TRBV19; 8 bases fit TRBD2. This CDR3 region has 17 residues. The V gene's germline CDR1 is LNHDA and CDR2 SQIVND (reference sequence). V lost 5 bases and J lost 7; bases outside the gene matches: 16. The full variable domain, rest sourced from reference TRBV19 and TRBJ2-1, is DGGITQSPKYLFRKEGQNVTLSCEQNLNHDAMYWYRQDPGQGLRLIYYSQIVNDFQKGDIAEGYSVSREKKESFPLTVTSAQKNPTAFYLCASSPLLSSGSWNEQFFGPGTRLTVL.

The J gene is TRBJ1-1, the V gene TRBV27, with D possibly being TRBD1 (6 bases). Germline V gene sequence: CDR1 MNHEY, CDR2 SMNVEV (reference sequence). V lost 3 bases, J lost 1 base, and 12 bases lay in between. CDR3 size: 15 residues. CDR3: CASSFGGAGNTEAFF. DNA for the CDR3: TGTGCCAGCAGTTTCGGGGGGGCGGGGAACACTGAAGCTTTCTTT.

J is TRBJ2-1 and V is TRBV28; D possibly corresponds to TRBD2 (6 bases). The germline V gene has CDR1 MDHEN and CDR2 SYDVKM. This CDR3 contains 16 residues. Between the trimmed V and J ends, which lost 5 bases and 8 bases, there was a span of 22 bases. CDR3: CASSPGGGSGRDEQFF. DNA of the CDR3: TGTGCCAGCAGTCCCGGGGGTGGATCAGGTCGGGATGAGCAGTTCTTC.

The chain has TRBV19 and TRBJ1-3; possible D gene TRBD1, 6 bases. The CDR3 has 20 amino acids. V lost 0 bases, J lost 4 bases, and 25 bases lay in between. Germline CDR1 reads LNHDA; CDR2 reads SQIVND (reference sequence). CDR3: CASSIDLPGTRRLPGNTIYF. In nucleotides, the CDR3 is TGTGCCAGTAGTATAGATCTACCGGGGACAAGACGATTGCCGGGAAACACCATATATTTT.

The V gene is TRBV5-4, the J gene TRBJ1-2; TRBD1 agrees at 12 bases. V lost 5 bases, J lost 4 bases, and 9 bases stayed unmatched. The CDR3 totals 16 residues. Germline V CDR1 and CDR2: SGHNT, YYREEE (reference sequence). The CDR3 sequence is CASSNRDRGQVYGYTF. The CDR3 DNA follows: TGTGCCAGCAGTAACCGGGACAGGGGGCAGGTCTATGGCTACACCTTC.

The chain recombines TRBV18 with TRBJ1-1, with TRBD1 as a possible D gene (6 bases). This CDR3 has 14 residues. Germline values: CDR1 KGHSH, CDR2 LQKENI. Trimming took off 2 bases at V and 6 bases at J, with 13 bases between the two ends. The CDR3 reads CASSPAQGFAEAFF. The CDR3 coding sequence is TGTGCCAGCTCACCAGCTCAGGGGTTCGCTGAAGCTTTCTTT.

This clone occurred once. The rearrangement uses TRBV19 and TRBJ2-7; 9 bases are a match to TRBD1. CDR3 length: 14 residues. Germline V gene lookup returns CDR1 LNHDA and CDR2 SQIVND (reference sequence). Losses at the gene ends were 5 bases for V and 3 bases for J; bases not matched to a gene: 5. The CDR3 loop reads CASSAQGAYYEQYF. The CDR3 DNA follows: TGTGCCAGTAGTGCACAGGGGGCGTACTACGAGCAGTACTTC.

This clone has just a few counts. This chain uses TRBV28 with TRBJ2-5; TRBD2 agrees at 12 bases. In germline, CDR1 is MDHEN, CDR2 SYDVKM. V shed 3 bases, J shed 0 bases, and the junction held 2 bases outside the gene matches. This CDR3 comprises 16 residues. CDR3 sequence (DNA): TGTGCCAGCAGTTTCCTAGCGGGAGGGAACCAAGAGACCCAGTACTTC. It codes for CASSFLAGGNQETQYF.